This T cell receptor (beta chain) came from a study of blood T cell repertoires in COVID-19. Study in general: Samples taken during acute and convalescent COVID-19 were collected in the United States, Italy and Spain. T cells, B-cell-depleted T cells, or PBMCs supplied cDNA or gDNA.

Per the study methods: Amplification with reference gene primers provided the estimates of nucleated cell counts. The assay was immunoSEQ multiplex PCR, and TCRdb's table has in-frame clones only and misses some. V and J calls and clone size follow that table, whereas D and trimming were derived from the DNA. This table holds roughly 30,000 clones, 89% found once. The length of the CDR3 is 16 residues. Germline loops: CDR1 MGHRA, CDR2 YSYEKL. V shed 3 bases and J 6 bases; nucleotides not matched to a gene: 10. Sample: peripheral blood. V gene TRBV4-1 combines with J gene TRBJ1-4; the match to TRBD1 covers 7 bases. The origin of this receptor is a human donor in a cohort sampled during active COVID-19. CDR3 residues: CASSHSRGLGDEKLFF. The CDR3 DNA sequence: TGCGCCAGCAGCCATTCCAGGGGGTTAGGGGATGAAAAACTGTTTTTT.